This entry lists 15 T cell receptor beta chains sequenced from one sample in a study of T cell responses to AZD1222 COVID-19 vaccine (dated by TCRdb to about 2021). Explained via the paper, the time point label denotes: about 28 days (+/-7) after the second vaccine dose. The sample's treatment or condition label, in plain terms: meningococcal conjugate vaccine given as trial control. The library relied on the immunoSEQ multiplex PCR assay. TCRdb holds this immuneACCESS table with in-frame rearrangements only. Some clones are missing; in checked studies, unresolved V genes explain under half, and the rest has no known cause. The sample has 200,000 to 250,000 clones on record, roughly 94% of them singletons. Around 1.8% of the sample is in the top ten clones. Sequenced material: peripheral blood, taken 28 days after the second dose of the MenACWY control vaccine. Receptor source: an adult who received the MenACWY meningococcal vaccine as a control.

The chain is built from TRBV4-2 and TRBJ1-5, with 9 bases matching TRBD1. CDR3 length equals 17 residues. Germline V CDR1 and CDR2: LGHNA, YNFKEQ. V shed 1 base and J 1 base; nucleotides not matched to a gene: 5. The CDR3 sequence: CASSQGQGVESNQPQHF. CDR3 DNA: TGTGCCAGCAGCCAAGGACAGGGGGTTGAAAGCAATCAGCCCCAGCATTTT.

The gene calls are TRBV7-2 and TRBJ1-1, with unresolved D. Germline-derived CDR1 and CDR2 are SGHTA and FQGNSA. This CDR3 is 13 amino acids long. V was clipped by 7 bases and J by 1 base, with 10 bases between them. The DNA for the CDR3 is TGTGCCAGCAAACATGACTGGAACACTGAAGCTTTCTTT. Encoded protein: CASKHDWNTEAFF.

The V and J genes are TRBV5-4 and TRBJ2-2; D perhaps matches TRBD2 (5 bases). Germline V gives CDR1 SGHNT, CDR2 YYREEE (reference sequence). The CDR3 sequence is 16 residues long. V lost 0 bases and J 4 bases, leaving 13 bases between the germline ends. CDR3 bases: TGTGCCAGCAGCTTGGGGGTTGCGGGCCCCACCGGGGAGCTGTTTTTT. Translated: CASSLGVAGPTGELFF.

The table lists this clone with a count of one. The genes are TRBV2 and TRBJ1-4, with a possible D match to TRBD1 (5 bases). The CDR3 is made up of 13 amino acids. The germline V gene encodes CDR1 SNHLY and CDR2 FYNNEI. Trimming took 6 bases from V and 7 from J, leaving 12 bases between them. DNA of the CDR3: TGTGCCAGCAGCGACCCCGGGGGTGAAAAACTGTTTTTT. It specifies CASSDPGGEKLFF.

This chain connects TRBV5-8 to TRBJ1-2; 9 bases are a match to TRBD1. CDR3 length equals 13 residues. The V segment lost 4 bases and the J segment 4 bases; nucleotides outside the gene matches: 2. Per the germline V gene, CDR1 is SGHTS and CDR2 is YDEGEE. CDR3 nucleotide sequence: TGTGCCAGCAGCCGGACAGGGGTCTATGGCTACACCTTC. Translating it yields CASSRTGVYGYTF.

This clone was counted once. The CDR3 loop reads CAISESAGRRYGYTF. The CDR3 nucleotides are TGTGCCATCAGTGAGTCGGCTGGCCGCAGATATGGCTACACCTTC. The chain joins TRBV10-3 to TRBJ1-2, with unresolved D. This CDR3 comprises 15 residues. The V gene's germline CDR1 is ENHRY and CDR2 SYGVKD. V lost 0 bases and J 5 bases, leaving 13 bases between the germline ends.

A single count supports this clone. The chain couples TRBV15 to TRBJ2-7, with a possible D match to TRBD2 (6 bases). Germline V CDR1 and CDR2: LNHNV, YYDKDF (reference sequence). Trimming stripped 1 base from V and 2 bases from J, with 12 bases between. CDR3 size: 15 residues. CDR3 sequence (DNA): TGTGCCACCAGCAGAGGGAGGGGTCTCACCTACGAGCAGTACTTC. It is translated as CATSRGRGLTYEQYF. Full variable domain (outside the CDR3, taken from reference TRBV15 and TRBJ2-7): DAMVIQNPRYQVTQFGKPVTLSCSQTLNHNVMYWYQQKSSQAPKLLFHYYDKDFNNEADTPDNFQSRRPNTSFCFLDIRSPGLGDTAMYLCATSRGRGLTYEQYFGPGTRLTVT.

In DNA, the CDR3 is TGTGCCAGCAGCCCCAGCCTGGCTAGCGGGAGAGTGGGGGAGCAGTACTTC. Its translation: CASSPSLASGRVGEQYF. The chain recombines TRBV7-9 with TRBJ2-7, with 10 bases matching TRBD2. V dropped 5 bases and J dropped 7; count of bases not matched to a gene: 17. Germline values: CDR1 SEHNR, CDR2 FQNEAQ (reference sequence). CDR3 length: 17 residues. Using reference TRBV7-9 and TRBJ2-7 for the parts outside the CDR3, the full variable domain is DTGVSQNPRHKITKRGQNVTFRCDPISEHNRLYWYRQTLGQGPEFLTYFQNEAQLEKSRLLSDRFSAERPKGSFSTLEIQRTEQGDSAMYLCASSPSLASGRVGEQYFGPGTRLTVT.

The chain combines TRBV27 with TRBJ1-4, with D unresolved. The CDR3 sequence is 15 residues long. The V end was cut by 11 bases, the J end by 4 bases, with 20 bases between. Germline V CDR1 and CDR2: MNHEY, SMNVEV (reference sequence). The CDR3 reads CACFISQWGNEKLFF. CDR3 bases: TGTGCCTGCTTCATATCTCAGTGGGGTAATGAAAAACTGTTTTTT.

The rearrangement links TRBV15 to TRBJ1-5, with D possibly matching TRBD1 (5 bases). This CDR3 is built from 15 residues. The germline V and J ends were trimmed by 0 bases and 4 bases, with 10 bases remaining between them. Germline assignment: CDR1 LNHNV and CDR2 YYDKDF (reference sequence). The CDR3 is CATSRDRGANQPQHF. The CDR3 nucleotides are TGTGCCACCAGCAGAGATCGCGGGGCGAATCAGCCCCAGCATTTT.

The V gene is TRBV7-9, the J gene TRBJ2-7; TRBD2 aligns across 7 bases. Per germline, CDR1 SEHNR and CDR2 FQNEAQ (reference sequence). This CDR3 is built from 14 residues. J lost 6 bases, V lost 0 bases, and 5 bases had no gene match. The CDR3 here is CASSLAIGGTEQYF. The CDR3 DNA follows: TGTGCCAGCAGCTTAGCGATCGGGGGGACCGAGCAGTACTTC.

The chain combines TRBV5-6 with TRBJ1-2, with D maybe TRBD1 (5 bases). The V end was cut by 4 bases, the J end by 4 bases, with 20 bases between. The CDR3 loop spans 16 amino acids. Germline values: CDR1 SGHDT, CDR2 YYEEEE. CDR3 protein: CASSGPGLTISYGYTF. The CDR3 region has the DNA TGTGCCAGCAGCGGGCCGGGACTGACCATCTCCTATGGCTACACCTTC.

This clone came up once. The V and J genes are TRBV7-9 and TRBJ2-4, with D perhaps TRBD2 (6 bases). Trimming removed 5 bases at V and 5 bases at J, with 10 bases between. Looked up from germline, CDR1 is SEHNR and CDR2 is FQNEAQ (reference sequence). The CDR3 totals 13 residues. In nucleotides, the CDR3 is TGTGCCAGCAGCCGGGGAGGCCAAAACATTCAGTACTTC. The encoded protein is CASSRGGQNIQYF.

V is TRBV6-5 and J is TRBJ2-1; a weak D match, TRBD1 (5 bases). CDR1 is MNHEY and CDR2 is SVGAGI in the germline V gene. The V end lost 0 bases, the J end lost 5 bases, and 8 bases lay between the germline ends. This CDR3 is built from 14 residues. CDR3 amino acids: CASSYSGANNEQFF. DNA of the CDR3: TGTGCCAGCAGTTACTCAGGGGCCAACAATGAGCAGTTCTTC.

The CDR3 bases are TGTGCCAGCAGTTCCGGGACAGGGGTTTCACCCCTCCACTTT. Translating gives CASSSGTGVSPLHF. The V call is TRBV27, the J call TRBJ1-6, with TRBD1 matching over 10 bases. V trimming: 4 bases; J trimming: 9 bases; junction bases outside the gene matches: 3. Germline V gives CDR1 MNHEY, CDR2 SMNVEV (reference sequence). This CDR3 has 14 amino acids.